A single sample gave rise to the 27 T cell receptor beta chains below, sequenced in a study of cytomegalovirus exposure and HLA in healthy donors. The PCR employed 60 Vbeta primers together with 13 Jbeta primers. The table came from immunoSEQ multiplex PCR; TCRdb's copy has only in-frame clones and leaves some out. The table has roughly 180,000 clones, roughly 84% seen once. Sequenced material: PBMCs. The receptors here all came from a boy younger than 18 in good health and CMV-seronegative.

The rearrangement uses TRBV5-1 and TRBJ1-4, with D perhaps TRBD1 (5 bases). Trimming took off 0 bases at V and 8 bases at J, with 11 bases between the two ends. Germline assignment: CDR1 SGHRS and CDR2 YFSETQ. The CDR3 extends over 14 amino acids. CDR3 in amino acids: CASSLAGGEEKLFF. In DNA, the CDR3 is TGCGCCAGCAGCTTGGCGGGGGGAGAAGAAAAACTGTTTTTT.

The V gene is TRBV2, the J gene TRBJ1-1; no clear D gene. Germline CDR1 reads SNHLY; CDR2 reads FYNNEI. This CDR3 is 13 amino acids long. V shed 2 bases and J shed 3 bases, with 7 bases lying between them. The DNA of the CDR3 is TGTGCCAGCAGTGAAACAGAAGACACTGAAGCTTTCTTT. This codes for CASSETEDTEAFF.

V usage is TRBV11-2 and J usage is TRBJ1-1; 8 bases match TRBD1. V lost 1 base and J lost 11; bases outside the gene matches: 6. The CDR3 length is 13 residues. Germline assignment: CDR1 SGHAT and CDR2 FQNNGV. The DNA for the CDR3 is TGTGCCAGCAGCTTAGGACCTCAGGGGGCCGCTTTCTTT. This translates into CASSLGPQGAAFF. The whole variable domain, remainder taken from reference TRBV11-2 and TRBJ1-1, is EAGVAQSPRYKIIEKRQSVAFWCNPISGHATLYWYQQILGQGPKLLIQFQNNGVVDDSQLPKDRFSAERLKGVDSTLKIQPAKLEDSAVYLCASSLGPQGAAFFGQGTRLTVV.

The chain carries TRBV2 and TRBJ2-1, with a possible D match to TRBD1 (6 bases). V lost 3 bases and J 8 bases, leaving 8 bases between the germline ends. The V gene's germline CDR1 is SNHLY and CDR2 FYNNEI. CDR3 length: 12 amino acids. In DNA form, the CDR3 reads TGTGCCAGCAGTGACAGGGGCCATGAGCAGTTCTTC. As protein: CASSDRGHEQFF.

This chain links TRBV5-6 with TRBJ1-3; D call uncertain. V lost 4 bases, J lost 0 bases, and 8 bases lay in between. From germline, CDR1 is SGHDT and CDR2 YYEEEE. The CDR3 runs 14 residues. The CDR3 coding sequence is TGTGCCAGCAGCCAAAGGAGCTCTGGAAACACCATATATTTT. Its protein is CASSQRSSGNTIYF.

This chain links TRBV9 with TRBJ1-6; the D gene is possibly TRBD1 (5 bases). This CDR3 region has 13 residues. CDR1 is SGDLS and CDR2 is YYNGEE in the germline V gene. Trimming cost V 2 bases and J 6 bases, with 6 bases left between them. The CDR3, as DNA: TGTGCCAGCAGCGTGGGGGGTAATTCACCCCTCCACTTT. Protein product: CASSVGGNSPLHF.

This clone was seen a handful of times. The chain carries TRBV6-1 and TRBJ1-2; 8 bases map to TRBD1. This CDR3 region has 15 residues. Looked up from germline, CDR1 is MNHNS and CDR2 is SASEGT. The V segment lost 1 base and the J segment 4 bases; nucleotides outside the gene matches: 5. The CDR3 DNA is TGTGCCAGCAGTGAAGGGTCGACAGGGGCCTATGGCTACACCTTC. It specifies CASSEGSTGAYGYTF.

The chain is built from TRBV10-2 and TRBJ1-2; D is unclear. The V and J ends lost 2 bases and 7 bases respectively, with 14 bases between them. The germline V gene has CDR1 WSHSY and CDR2 SAAADI. This CDR3 is built from 14 residues. CDR3 bases: TGCGCCAGCAGTGAGGGAGCCGTTATATTTGGCTACACCTTC. Translating gives CASSEGAVIFGYTF.

This chain links TRBV5-1 with TRBJ2-7; possible D gene TRBD1, 6 bases. The length of the CDR3 is 13 residues. Trimming stripped 5 bases from V and 5 bases from J, with 14 bases between. Germline V lookup: CDR1 SGHRS, CDR2 YFSETQ. CDR3 coding DNA: TGCGCCAGCAGTGACAGGTCGAGTGACGAGCAGTACTTC. Translation: CASSDRSSDEQYF.

The V call is TRBV6-1, the J call TRBJ2-5, with 14 nucleotides matching TRBD2. Germline V gives CDR1 MNHNS, CDR2 SASEGT. The ends lost 4 bases at V and 7 bases at J; junction bases unmatched: 5. This CDR3 region has 15 residues. The CDR3 is CASSGPTSGRATQYF. The CDR3 DNA reads TGTGCCAGCAGTGGCCCGACTAGCGGGAGGGCGACCCAGTACTTC.

CDR3 coding DNA: TGCAGCGTTGAACAGGCCGGCACTGAAGCTTTCTTT. Translated: CSVEQAGTEAFF. The J gene is TRBJ1-1, the V gene TRBV29-1; D gene uncertain. The ends were cut back, 2 bases at V and 4 bases at J, with 8 bases in the middle. The CDR3 contains 12 residues. Germline lookup yields CDR1 SQVTM and CDR2 ANQGSEA.

The chain recombines TRBV27 with TRBJ2-1; 8 bases agree with TRBD2. Germline V CDR1 and CDR2: MNHEY, SMNVEV (reference sequence). The length of the CDR3 is 16 residues. V dropped 6 bases and J dropped 0; count of bases not matched to a gene: 7. Written as DNA, the CDR3 is TGTGCCAGCAGGGGAACTAGCGGTAGCTCCTACAATGAGCAGTTCTTC. Translated: CASRGTSGSSYNEQFF.

This chain connects TRBV2 to TRBJ1-1, with D maybe TRBD1 (5 bases). The length of the CDR3 is 13 residues. V lost 4 bases, J lost 1 base, and 7 bases lay in between. Looked up from germline, CDR1 is SNHLY and CDR2 is FYNNEI. The CDR3 here is CASSGQQNTEAFF. The DNA of the CDR3 is TGTGCCAGCAGTGGACAGCAGAACACTGAAGCTTTCTTT.

J is TRBJ2-7 and V is TRBV7-9, with D uncertain. The CDR3 is 11 residues long. V was shortened by 4 bases and J by 4 bases, with 5 bases between the two germline ends. The germline gives CDR1 SEHNR, CDR2 FQNEAQ (reference sequence). CDR3: CASSSEYEQYF. In DNA form, the CDR3 reads TGTGCCAGCAGCTCGGAGTACGAGCAGTACTTC.

This clone was recorded only once. The chain joins TRBV18 to TRBJ1-6; no reliable D call. The V end was cut by 6 bases, the J end by 3 bases, with 15 bases between. This CDR3 has 16 residues. Germline-derived CDR1 and CDR2 are KGHSH and LQKENI. The CDR3: CASSQTTRNYNSPLHF. The CDR3 region has the DNA TGTGCCAGCTCCCAAACGACAAGGAACTATAATTCACCCCTCCACTTT.

This rearrangement joins TRBV11-2 to TRBJ2-7; 9 nucleotides align to TRBD2. Germline V gene sequence: CDR1 SGHAT, CDR2 FQNNGV. CDR3 size: 15 residues. V trimming: 5 bases; J trimming: 4 bases; junction bases outside the gene matches: 9. This chain's CDR3 is CASSQVAGVAYEQYF. Written as DNA, the CDR3 is TGTGCCAGCAGCCAGGTAGCGGGAGTTGCGTACGAGCAGTACTTC.

The sample holds a few counts of this clone. The chain couples TRBV5-6 to TRBJ2-7, with D tentatively TRBD2 (5 bases). Germline CDR1 SGHDT, CDR2 YYEEEE. The CDR3 runs to 13 residues. V shed 2 bases and J shed 6 bases, with 12 bases lying between them. DNA for the CDR3: TGTGCCAGCAGCTTAGGGAGCTTCCTCGAGCAGTACTTC. Protein: CASSLGSFLEQYF. The whole variable domain, remainder taken from reference TRBV5-6 and TRBJ2-7, is DAGVTQSPTHLIKTRGQQVTLRCSPKSGHDTVSWYQQALGQGPQFIFQYYEEEERQRGNFPDRFSGHQFPNYSSELNVNALLLGDSALYLCASSLGSFLEQYFGPGTRLTVT.

This clone has only a few counts. The sample carries other DNA sequences with the same CDR3. The CDR3 DNA reads as TGCAGCGTTGGACAGGGAGATCAGCCCCAGCATTTT. It codes for CSVGQGDQPQHF. The chain combines TRBV29-1 with TRBJ1-5, with 7 bases lining up with TRBD1. The J segment lost 5 bases and the V segment lost 4 bases, leaving 2 bases of the junction unmatched. The germline V gene encodes CDR1 SQVTM and CDR2 ANQGSEA. There are 12 residues in the CDR3.

This chain uses TRBV27 with TRBJ2-1; 15 nucleotides align to TRBD2. Germline assignment: CDR1 MNHEY and CDR2 SMNVEV (reference sequence). This CDR3 has 16 residues. Losses at the gene ends were 4 bases for V and 7 bases for J; bases not matched to a gene: 5. The CDR3 coding sequence is TGTGCCAGCAGTTCGGGGACTAGCGGGAGGAGGAATGAGCAGTTCTTC. This translates into CASSSGTSGRRNEQFF.

The chain couples TRBV5-6 to TRBJ1-1, with D possibly being TRBD1 (6 bases). The V gene's germline CDR1 is SGHDT and CDR2 YYEEEE. CDR3 length: 15 amino acids. V was clipped by 1 base and J by 1 base, with 11 bases between them. The chain's CDR3 is CASSLSGGPNTEAFF. CDR3 bases: TGTGCCAGCAGCTTGAGCGGGGGGCCGAACACTGAAGCTTTCTTT.

The rearrangement links TRBV19 to TRBJ1-2, with 8 nucleotides matching TRBD1. With V trimmed by 7 bases and J by 8 bases, 27 bases remained unmatched. Germline assignment: CDR1 LNHDA and CDR2 SQIVND (reference sequence). The CDR3 has 19 residues. In nucleotides, the CDR3 is TGTGCCAGTACCTTTTTATCCCCGGACAGGGCCCCAATAAACGGGGGCTACACCTTC. This gives the protein CASTFLSPDRAPINGGYTF.

Comment on this clone: Other DNA variants within this sample encode the same CDR3. The chain links TRBV6-5 to TRBJ2-5, with D uncertain. The V gene lost 2 bases and the J gene lost 5 bases, with 6 bases spanning the gap. CDR1 MNHEY and CDR2 SVGAGI come from the germline V gene. The CDR3 is made up of 12 amino acids. The CDR3 DNA reads TGTGCCAGCAGTTACCCCGGGGAGACCCAGTACTTC. Translation: CASSYPGETQYF.

In nucleotides, the CDR3 is TGTGCCAGCAGCCCGCTGACAGTCGCTGAAGCTTTCTTT. This gives the protein CASSPLTVAEAFF. V is TRBV7-8 and J is TRBJ1-1, with D perhaps matching TRBD1 (5 bases). The CDR3 has 13 residues. Deletions cut 5 bases from V and 6 bases from J, with 13 bases between. Germline V gene lookup returns CDR1 SGHVS and CDR2 FQNEAQ.

The rearrangement joins TRBV30 to TRBJ2-7; 8 bases map to TRBD2. The CDR3 is 12 residues long. Trimming took 5 bases from V and 3 from J; bases not matched to a gene: 3. Germline V gene sequence: CDR1 GTSNPN, CDR2 SVGIG (reference sequence). The DNA for the CDR3 is TGTGCCTGGGCTGGGACTAGCTACGAGCAGTACTTC. Amino acid sequence: CAWAGTSYEQYF.

This clone was detected only a few times. The genes are TRBV10-3 and TRBJ1-1; D is perhaps TRBD1 (6 bases). Trimming stripped 8 bases from V and 7 bases from J, with 14 bases between. The CDR3 has 12 residues. Germline V CDR1 and CDR2: ENHRY, SYGVKD. Here the CDR3 DNA reads TGTGCCATCGGGATACAGGGAAATGAAGCTTTCTTT. It is translated as CAIGIQGNEAFF.

J is TRBJ2-1 and V is TRBV7-2, with 7 nucleotides matching TRBD2. With V trimmed by 1 base and J by 6 bases, 3 bases remained unmatched. Germline lookup yields CDR1 SGHTA and CDR2 FQGNSA. The length of the CDR3 is 14 residues. The CDR3 protein is CASSLVASGNEQFF. Here the CDR3 DNA reads TGTGCCAGCAGCTTAGTCGCTAGCGGCAATGAGCAGTTCTTC.

The chain links TRBV28 to TRBJ1-5; D call uncertain. The V and J ends lost 9 bases and 2 bases respectively, with 11 bases between them. Germline CDR1 MDHEN, CDR2 SYDVKM. This CDR3 has 13 amino acids. In DNA, the CDR3 is TGTGCCAGTGAATACGGAGGCAATCAGCCCCAGCATTTT. Translation: CASEYGGNQPQHF.